This TCR beta chain was captured by sequencing in a study of blood T cell repertoires in COVID-19. Looking at the study overall: Sites across the United States, Italy and Spain contributed samples from acute and convalescent COVID-19. Sources were T cells, B-cell-depleted T cells, or PBMCs; the material itself was cDNA or gDNA.

V was pared by 0 bases and J by 5 bases, with 11 bases between. CDR1 is SGHDT and CDR2 is YYEEEE in the germline V gene. This CDR3 has 14 amino acids. Authors' analysis steps: From reference gene primer amplification, estimates of nucleated cell counts were derived. Profiling relied on immunoSEQ multiplex PCR, and the TCRdb table lists in-frame clones only, not all of them. The V and J calls and clone size come from that table; D and trimming were worked out from the DNA. The sample has more than 25,000 clones; about 94% are singletons. The rearrangement uses TRBV5-6 and TRBJ2-5, with D possibly being TRBD1 (5 bases). Sequenced input: peripheral blood. The clonotype was recovered from a human donor with active COVID-19. The donor label of this sample is uncertain. The DNA of the CDR3 is TGTGCCAGCAGCTTGGCAACAGGCCCGGAGACCCAGTACTTC. Its protein product is CASSLATGPETQYF.